A single sample is the source of the 26 T cell receptor beta chains below, sequenced in a study of blood T cell repertoires in COVID-19 (dated by TCRdb to the early 2020s). The method behind the library was the immunoSEQ multiplex PCR assay. TCRdb stores this immuneACCESS table with in-frame sequences only. Part of the clones is absent; in the studies checked, under half of the shortfall reflects unresolved V genes, and no reason is known for the rest. This sample comprises fewer than 90,000 clones, about 89% of them detected only once. The ten largest clones add up to less than 5% of the sample. Sequenced material: peripheral blood. The source of these receptors is a man aged 50-59 years with active or convalescent COVID-19.

The table lists this clone with a count of one. The V and J genes are TRBV11-2 and TRBJ1-2, with TRBD1 matching over 7 bases. Germline CDR1 and CDR2: SGHAT and FQNNGV. The CDR3 has 15 residues. The V gene end was trimmed by 5 bases and the J gene end by 2 bases; junction bases not matched to a gene: 8. In DNA form, the CDR3 reads TGTGCCAGCAGCGCCTCGGGACAGACGAACTATGGCTACACCTTC. Its protein is CASSASGQTNYGYTF.

This chain uses TRBV6-5 with TRBJ2-7; D perhaps matches TRBD2 (7 bases). Germline V CDR1 and CDR2: MNHEY, SVGAGI. The CDR3 is 14 residues long. Trimming removed 8 bases at V and 1 base at J, with 15 bases between. This CDR3 reads CASSWGGTSYEQYV. CDR3 DNA: TGTGCCAGCTCTTGGGGGGGGACATCCTACGAGCAGTACGTC.

The chain employs TRBV13 and TRBJ1-1; 7 bases fit TRBD1. This CDR3 comprises 16 residues. From germline, CDR1 is PRHDT and CDR2 FYEKMQ (reference sequence). Trimming at V came to 5 bases and at J to 5 bases, leaving 14 bases not matched to a gene. For the CDR3, the DNA is TGTGCCAGCAGCGCCTCCCCTTCGACAGGGAGGACTGAAGCTTTCTTT. As protein: CASSASPSTGRTEAFF.

In this sample, this clone turned up many times. The rearrangement joins TRBV18 to TRBJ1-2; the D is unclear. Trimming removed 0 bases from V and 2 bases from J, with 7 bases in between. Germline CDR1 reads KGHSH; CDR2 reads LQKENI. The CDR3 is made up of 14 amino acids. The CDR3 here is CASSPPNKNYGYTF. Here the CDR3 DNA reads TGTGCCAGCTCACCACCAAATAAAAACTATGGCTACACCTTC.

This chain joins TRBV11-2 and TRBJ1-2, with TRBD1 identical over 7 bases. The J segment lost 7 bases and the V segment lost 5 bases, leaving 7 bases of the junction unmatched. This CDR3 has 13 residues. Germline V gene sequence: CDR1 SGHAT, CDR2 FQNNGV. In DNA, the CDR3 is TGTGCCAGCAGCCAGGACAGGTCCGGTGGCTACACCTTC. This encodes CASSQDRSGGYTF.

The chain couples TRBV11-2 to TRBJ2-4, with D tentatively TRBD1 (5 bases). The CDR3 loop spans 13 amino acids. V was trimmed by 1 base and J by 8 bases, leaving 9 bases between them. Germline CDR1 reads SGHAT; CDR2 reads FQNNGV. The CDR3 loop reads CASSLAEGDIQYF. The CDR3 DNA reads TGTGCCAGCAGCTTAGCCGAAGGGGACATTCAGTACTTC. Supplemented by reference TRBV11-2 and TRBJ2-4, the full variable domain reads EAGVAQSPRYKIIEKRQSVAFWCNPISGHATLYWYQQILGQGPKLLIQFQNNGVVDDSQLPKDRFSAERLKGVDSTLKIQPAKLEDSAVYLCASSLAEGDIQYFGAGTRLSVL.

This clone was observed many times. V is TRBV18 and J is TRBJ2-7; D possibly corresponds to TRBD2 (6 bases). The germline V gene has CDR1 KGHSH and CDR2 LQKENI. Trimming removed 3 bases at V and 7 bases at J, with 16 bases between. The CDR3 spans 14 residues. The CDR3 reads CASSPGGGEREQYV. CDR3 coding DNA: TGTGCCAGCTCACCCGGCGGAGGGGAGAGGGAGCAGTACGTC.

The rearrangement uses TRBV28 and TRBJ2-2, with TRBD2 matching over 12 bases. Per germline, CDR1 MDHEN and CDR2 SYDVKM. There are 15 residues in the CDR3. With 5 bases clipped from V and 6 bases from J, the junction kept 4 bases outside the gene matches. This CDR3 is CASSLAGGRAGELFF. The CDR3 nucleotides are TGTGCCAGCAGTCTAGCGGGGGGGCGTGCCGGGGAGCTGTTTTTT.

This chain connects TRBV24-1 to TRBJ1-5, with D possibly matching TRBD1 (6 bases). The CDR3 has 14 amino acids. CDR1 is KGHDR, CDR2 SFDVKD, per germline. V gave up 12 bases and J gave up 0 bases, with 14 bases separating them. This CDR3 is CAGGGAISNQPQHF. The CDR3 nucleotides are TGTGCCGGCGGGGGGGCAATTAGCAATCAGCCCCAGCATTTT.

The J gene is TRBJ2-2, the V gene TRBV6-1, with 7 bases identical to TRBD1. V was clipped by 0 bases and J by 6 bases; unmatched bases: 10. The CDR3 totals 17 residues. CDR1 is MNHNS, CDR2 SASEGT, per germline. Here the CDR3 DNA reads TGTGCCAGCAGTGAAGCGTTATACAGGGGAGAGGCCGGGGAGCTGTTTTTT. This codes for CASSEALYRGEAGELFF.

This chain connects TRBV6-1 to TRBJ2-1; tentative D call: TRBD1 (6 bases). Germline loops: CDR1 MNHNS, CDR2 SASEGT. The CDR3 runs 14 residues. Trimming cost V 6 bases and J 1 base, with 10 bases left between them. CDR3 in DNA: TGTGCCAGCAGGCGACAGGCGTCCTACAATGAGCAGTTCTTC. It encodes CASRRQASYNEQFF.

V gene TRBV6-5 combines with J gene TRBJ1-2, with a tentative D call TRBD1 (6 bases). V gave up 6 bases and J gave up 8 bases, with 16 bases separating them. The CDR3 runs 13 residues. The germline CDR1 and CDR2 sequences are MNHEY and SVGAGI. CDR3 coding DNA: TGTGCCAGCAGCCTCGGGGGGCACGGCGGCTACACCTTC. Translating it yields CASSLGGHGGYTF.

This clone appeared once. J is TRBJ1-2 and V is TRBV7-2; D not resolved. The germline V and J ends were trimmed by 5 bases and 7 bases, with 20 bases remaining between them. The germline CDR1 and CDR2 sequences are SGHTA and FQGNSA. CDR3 length equals 15 residues. The CDR3 reads CASSPLGQTWVGYTF. The DNA for the CDR3 is TGTGCCAGCAGCCCCCTTGGGCAGACGTGGGTTGGCTACACCTTC.

The sample holds one count of this clone. The chain carries TRBV11-2 and TRBJ1-2; 8 nucleotides line up with TRBD1. V lost 4 bases and J lost 6; bases outside the gene matches: 10. Germline CDR1 is SGHAT and CDR2 is FQNNGV. The CDR3 totals 15 residues. In nucleotides, the CDR3 is TGTGCCAGCAGCTCCACCCCGGGACAGGTGAATGGCTACACCTTC. Translating it yields CASSSTPGQVNGYTF. The entire variable domain, with the rest obtained from reference TRBV11-2 and TRBJ1-2, is as follows: EAGVAQSPRYKIIEKRQSVAFWCNPISGHATLYWYQQILGQGPKLLIQFQNNGVVDDSQLPKDRFSAERLKGVDSTLKIQPAKLEDSAVYLCASSSTPGQVNGYTFGSGTRLTVV.

This sequence joins TRBV29-1 and TRBJ2-5, with D possibly TRBD1 on 6 matching bases. The germline V gene encodes CDR1 SQVTM and CDR2 ANQGSEA. The CDR3 is made up of 15 amino acids. Trimming pared 6 bases from V and 5 bases from J, leaving 22 bases between. CDR3 region: CSVTTGTSGVETQYF. The CDR3 nucleotides read TGCAGCGTAACAACAGGGACCTCAGGGGTTGAGACCCAGTACTTC.

This clone was detected only once. The genes are TRBV2 and TRBJ1-5; D is unclear. This CDR3 has 12 residues. V lost 10 bases and J 4 bases, leaving 11 bases between the germline ends. In germline, CDR1 is SNHLY, CDR2 FYNNEI. CDR3 DNA sequence: TGTGCCACCGCAGGAAGGAATCAGCCCCAGCATTTT. Its translation: CATAGRNQPQHF.

CDR3 in DNA: TGTGCCAGCAGTTCCAGGGACTCTGGGGCCAACGTCCTGACTTTC. Residues: CASSSRDSGANVLTF. This sequence joins TRBV6-5 and TRBJ2-6; D may be TRBD1 (5 bases). The CDR3 is 15 amino acids. The V end was cut by 4 bases, the J end by 0 bases, with 7 bases between. The germline V gene encodes CDR1 MNHEY and CDR2 SVGAGI.

The V call is TRBV7-9, the J call TRBJ2-1; D is possibly TRBD1 (6 bases). This CDR3 region has 14 residues. Trimming removed 5 bases at V and 3 bases at J, with 11 bases between. The germline V gene encodes CDR1 SEHNR and CDR2 FQNEAQ (reference sequence). The CDR3 region has the DNA TGTGCCAGCAGCCACACAGGGTTCTACAATGAGCAGTTCTTC. Amino acid sequence: CASSHTGFYNEQFF.

The chain couples TRBV7-8 to TRBJ2-7, with TRBD1 identical over 9 bases. The CDR3 totals 12 residues. V dropped 5 bases and J dropped 7; count of bases not matched to a gene: 3. Germline CDR1 reads SGHVS; CDR2 reads FQNEAQ. The CDR3 region has the DNA TGTGCCAGCAGCCGGGGACAGGGAGAGCAGTACTTC. It codes for CASSRGQGEQYF.

The sample holds one count of this clone. V and J are TRBV6-5 and TRBJ2-7, with D perhaps TRBD2 (6 bases). Germline CDR1 MNHEY, CDR2 SVGAGI. CDR3 length: 15 amino acids. V shed 8 bases and J shed 0 bases, with 17 bases lying between them. The CDR3 sequence is CASSQTPSDSYEQYV. CDR3 nucleotide sequence: TGTGCCAGCTCCCAGACCCCTAGCGACTCCTACGAGCAGTACGTC.

The DNA for the CDR3 is TGTGCCAGCAGCGCAGAGGGGGCCGGGGATCAGCCCCAGCATTTT. This gives the protein CASSAEGAGDQPQHF. The rearrangement joins TRBV9 to TRBJ1-5; TRBD1 agrees at 7 bases. V lost 3 bases, J lost 5 bases, and 8 bases stayed unmatched. This CDR3 has 15 amino acids. The germline CDR1 and CDR2 sequences are SGDLS and YYNGEE.

The rearrangement joins TRBV7-9 to TRBJ1-1; TRBD1 matches 11 bases. The CDR3 consists of 16 residues. CDR1 and CDR2 (germline): SEHNR, FQNEAQ (reference sequence). With V trimmed by 0 bases and J by 4 bases, 4 bases remained unmatched. The CDR3: CASSLATGTGGTEAFF. DNA of the CDR3: TGTGCCAGCAGCTTAGCTACCGGGACAGGGGGCACTGAAGCTTTCTTT.

V is TRBV6-1 and J is TRBJ1-5; a possible D gene is TRBD1 (6 bases). Trimming left V 2 bases short and J 1 base short, with 12 bases between. The germline gives CDR1 MNHNS, CDR2 SASEGT. The CDR3 is made up of 16 amino acids. CDR3 nucleotide sequence: TGTGCCAGCAGTGAACTGGGACACCGAAGCAATCAGCCCCAGCATTTT. Residues: CASSELGHRSNQPQHF.

This clone was recorded only once. This chain uses TRBV27 with TRBJ2-6; D perhaps matches TRBD1 (7 bases). Germline V gene lookup returns CDR1 MNHEY and CDR2 SMNVEV (reference sequence). The CDR3 consists of 14 residues. Trimming left V 8 bases short and J 2 bases short, with 10 bases between. The CDR3 sequence: CASGGTAGANVLTF. The DNA for the CDR3 is TGTGCCAGCGGCGGGACAGCTGGGGCCAACGTCCTGACTTTC.

The V and J genes are TRBV5-5 and TRBJ1-5; TRBD1 matches 7 bases. CDR1 is SGHKS and CDR2 is YYEKEE in the germline V gene (reference sequence). The CDR3 totals 13 residues. V gave up 4 bases and J gave up 3 bases; unmatched junction bases: 1. CDR3 nucleotide sequence: TGTGCCAGCAGCCAGGGGGTCAATCAGCCCCAGCATTTT. Translated, it gives CASSQGVNQPQHF.

The chain has TRBV2 and TRBJ1-6; 7 bases map to TRBD1. Germline lookup yields CDR1 SNHLY and CDR2 FYNNEI. The CDR3 spans 12 residues. Germline trimming cut 6 bases from V and 7 bases from J; bases unmatched to any gene: 0. The CDR3 loop reads CASRQGNSPLHF. The CDR3 DNA reads as TGTGCCAGCAGACAGGGGAATTCACCCCTCCACTTT.